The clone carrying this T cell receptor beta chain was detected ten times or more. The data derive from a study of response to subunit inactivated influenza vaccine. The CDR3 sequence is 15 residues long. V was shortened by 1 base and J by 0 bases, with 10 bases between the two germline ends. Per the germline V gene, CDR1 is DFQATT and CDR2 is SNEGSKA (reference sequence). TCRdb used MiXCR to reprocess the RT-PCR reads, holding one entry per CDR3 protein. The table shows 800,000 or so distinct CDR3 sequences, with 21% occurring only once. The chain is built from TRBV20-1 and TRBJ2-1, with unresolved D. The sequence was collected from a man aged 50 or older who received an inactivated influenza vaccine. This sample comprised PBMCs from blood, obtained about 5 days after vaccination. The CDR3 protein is CSARGRWSSYNEQFF. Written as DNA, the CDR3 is TGCAGTGCTAGAGGACGGTGGAGCTCCTACAATGAGCAGTTCTTC.